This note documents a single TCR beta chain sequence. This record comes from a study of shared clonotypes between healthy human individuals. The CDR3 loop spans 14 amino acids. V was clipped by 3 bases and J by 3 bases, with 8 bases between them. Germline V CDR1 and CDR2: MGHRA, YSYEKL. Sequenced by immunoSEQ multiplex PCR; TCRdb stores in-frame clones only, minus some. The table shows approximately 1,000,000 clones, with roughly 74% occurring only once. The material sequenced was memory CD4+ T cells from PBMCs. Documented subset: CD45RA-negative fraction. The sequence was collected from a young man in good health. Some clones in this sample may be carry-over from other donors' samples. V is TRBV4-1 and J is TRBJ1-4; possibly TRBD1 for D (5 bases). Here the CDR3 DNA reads TGCGCCAGCAGCCATGGAGGGGCTAATGAAAAACTGTTTTTT. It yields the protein CASSHGGANEKLFF.